A single sample is the source of the 25 T cell receptor beta chains below, sequenced in a study of blood T cell repertoires in COVID-19. Clones were sequenced by immunoSEQ multiplex PCR, and TCRdb holds only the in-frame ones, with some missing. The sample has approximately 150,000 clones; less than 90% are singletons. Sequencing used PBMCs or T cells enriched from blood (not recorded which). The receptors were gathered from a human donor with acute COVID-19. The donor label of this sample is uncertain.

V is TRBV19 and J is TRBJ1-6, with D maybe TRBD1 (5 bases). V lost 7 bases and J lost 9, with 22 bases in between. The CDR3 has 16 residues. Germline CDR1 is LNHDA and CDR2 is SQIVND (reference sequence). CDR3 residues: CASNGRGEWGTSPLHF. DNA of the CDR3: TGTGCCAGTAATGGACGGGGGGAGTGGGGAACTTCACCCCTCCACTTT.

The chain links TRBV24-1 to TRBJ2-3; 7 bases fit TRBD1. Trimming removed 6 bases from V and 0 bases from J; junction bases left unmatched: 11. This CDR3 region has 17 residues. Germline CDR1 and CDR2: KGHDR and SFDVKD. The CDR3 DNA follows: TGTGCCACCAGTTCATTGGGAAGGGGGCGAAGCACAGATACGCAGTATTTT. Its translation: CATSSLGRGRSTDTQYF.

The rearrangement links TRBV11-2 to TRBJ2-2, with TRBD2 identical over 12 bases. Germline CDR1 reads SGHAT; CDR2 reads FQNNGV. The ends lost 1 base at V and 5 bases at J; junction bases unmatched: 2. The CDR3 sequence is 16 residues long. CDR3 sequence: CASSLGLAGGTGELFF. As DNA, the CDR3 is TGTGCCAGCAGCTTAGGGCTAGCGGGGGGGACCGGGGAGCTGTTTTTT.

The chain employs TRBV18 and TRBJ2-1; D unresolved. There are 15 residues in the CDR3. The V gene's germline CDR1 is KGHSH and CDR2 LQKENI. With 0 bases removed from V and 4 bases from J, the gap between germline ends came to 10 bases. The CDR3 DNA is TGTGCCAGCTCACCACCCGACTCCAGTTACAATGAGCAGTTCTTC. Encoded protein: CASSPPDSSYNEQFF.

V gene TRBV5-6 combines with J gene TRBJ1-2; D is undetermined. Trimming cost V 2 bases and J 4 bases, with 6 bases left between them. Germline V gene lookup returns CDR1 SGHDT and CDR2 YYEEEE. The CDR3 is 12 amino acids. The CDR3 nucleotides are TGTGCCAGCAGCTTTGAGTTCTATGGCTACACCTTC. Translating it yields CASSFEFYGYTF. The full variable domain, completed using reference TRBV5-6 and TRBJ1-2, is DAGVTQSPTHLIKTRGQQVTLRCSPKSGHDTVSWYQQALGQGPQFIFQYYEEEERQRGNFPDRFSGHQFPNYSSELNVNALLLGDSALYLCASSFEFYGYTFGSGTRLTVV.

The CDR3 bases are TGTGCCAGTAGGGCCTTGAACACTGAAGCTTTCTTT. This encodes CASRALNTEAFF. The rearrangement links TRBV19 to TRBJ1-1; no definite D call. This CDR3 has 12 amino acids. The germline V gene encodes CDR1 LNHDA and CDR2 SQIVND (reference sequence). Between the trimmed V and J ends, which lost 6 bases and 0 bases, there was a span of 5 bases.

The genes are TRBV19 and TRBJ2-7; TRBD2 is a possible D gene (5 bases). Germline V gene sequence: CDR1 LNHDA, CDR2 SQIVND (reference sequence). V lost 5 bases and J 7 bases, leaving 18 bases between the germline ends. The CDR3 runs 14 residues. The CDR3 coding sequence is TGTGCCAGTAGTCCCCGTGGAGGCCTTCTGGAGCAGTACTTC. It encodes CASSPRGGLLEQYF.

The rearrangement links TRBV29-1 to TRBJ2-1; D call uncertain. Trimming left V 5 bases short and J 5 bases short, with 16 bases between. Germline V gene data show CDR1 as SQVTM and CDR2 as ANQGSEA. The CDR3 spans 14 residues. The CDR3 is CSVLRTTLNNEQFF. As DNA, the CDR3 is TGCAGCGTTTTGAGAACTACACTAAACAATGAGCAGTTCTTC.

This clone appeared a single time. The chain has TRBV4-3 and TRBJ1-3; 9 nucleotides align to TRBD1. This CDR3 has 16 residues. With 3 bases clipped from V and 3 bases from J, the junction kept 6 bases outside the gene matches. The germline gives CDR1 LGHNA, CDR2 YSLEER. In DNA, the CDR3 is TGCGCCAGCAGCCAGGGGGGACAGGGCAGTGGAAACACCATATATTTT. As protein: CASSQGGQGSGNTIYF.

The rearrangement links TRBV6-5 to TRBJ1-6; D gene ambiguous. Germline V CDR1 and CDR2: MNHEY, SVGAGI. CDR3 size: 13 residues. Trimming took off 6 bases at V and 9 bases at J, with 12 bases between the two ends. CDR3 nucleotides: TGTGCCAGCAGAGACTCAGCGGCTTCACCCCTCCACTTT. Its translation: CASRDSAASPLHF.

This clone came up once. The rearrangement uses TRBV6-5 and TRBJ2-3, with TRBD1 as a possible D gene (5 bases). The CDR3 has 15 amino acids. Per the germline V gene, CDR1 is MNHEY and CDR2 is SVGAGI. Trimming left V 8 bases short and J 2 bases short, with 17 bases between. The chain's CDR3 is CASATEASPTDTQYF. The CDR3 region has the DNA TGTGCCAGCGCGACAGAGGCGAGCCCCACAGATACGCAGTATTTT.

This clone was detected only a few times. The chain uses TRBV29-1 and TRBJ1-1; D might be TRBD1 (5 bases). Trimming took off 5 bases at V and 6 bases at J, with 19 bases between the two ends. Germline V gene sequence: CDR1 SQVTM, CDR2 ANQGSEA. This CDR3 is built from 14 residues. The CDR3: CSVLGGSVRSEAFF. Here the CDR3 DNA reads TGCAGCGTTCTCGGGGGTTCCGTTCGTTCTGAAGCTTTCTTT.

V usage is TRBV7-2 and J usage is TRBJ1-5; 9 bases match TRBD1. The length of the CDR3 is 15 residues. Germline CDR1 and CDR2: SGHTA and FQGNSA. The J segment lost 7 bases and the V segment lost 3 bases, leaving 7 bases of the junction unmatched. This chain's CDR3 is CASSFTTGGGQPQHF. The CDR3 DNA reads TGTGCCAGCAGCTTTACTACAGGGGGCGGGCAGCCCCAGCATTTT.

The chain couples TRBV19 to TRBJ1-5; 10 bases match TRBD1. V was clipped by 7 bases and J by 4 bases; unmatched bases: 7. Per germline, CDR1 LNHDA and CDR2 SQIVND (reference sequence). The CDR3 totals 15 residues. DNA of the CDR3: TGTGCCAGTACCCCGGGACAGGGGCTTAATCAGCCCCAGCATTTT. Translated: CASTPGQGLNQPQHF.

The chain combines TRBV11-1 with TRBJ2-7; 11 bases match TRBD1. Per germline, CDR1 SGHAT and CDR2 FQDESV (reference sequence). This CDR3 is 16 amino acids long. Trimming took 5 bases from V and 3 from J; bases not matched to a gene: 9. The CDR3 DNA sequence: TGTGCCAGCAGCCTTCACCGGGACAGGGGGTACTACGAGCAGTACTTC. Protein product: CASSLHRDRGYYEQYF.

The genes are TRBV3-1 (or the pseudogene TRBV3-2) and TRBJ2-5; 10 bases match TRBD1. The V segment lost 4 bases and the J segment 5 bases; nucleotides outside the gene matches: 7. The CDR3 consists of 15 residues. Germline CDR1 LGHDT, CDR2 YNNKEL (reference sequence). CDR3 DNA: TGTGCCAGCAGCCGCGGGACAGGGGAGAGGGAGACCCAGTACTTC. Protein product: CASSRGTGERETQYF.

The gene calls are TRBV6-5 and TRBJ1-1; perhaps TRBD1 as D (5 bases). From germline, CDR1 is MNHEY and CDR2 SVGAGI. V was shortened by 7 bases and J by 1 base, with 16 bases between the two germline ends. The length of the CDR3 is 15 residues. CDR3 DNA: TGTGCCAGCATCTACTGGGTGGGGGGGAACACTGAAGCTTTCTTT. Translating it yields CASIYWVGGNTEAFF.

The chain carries TRBV30 and TRBJ1-5; a weak D match, TRBD1 (5 bases). V lost 3 bases, J lost 6 bases, and 12 bases lay in between. Germline CDR1 GTSNPN, CDR2 SVGIG (reference sequence). CDR3 size: 13 residues. The CDR3 loop is CAWSQGRIQPQHF. The CDR3 DNA sequence: TGTGCCTGGAGCCAGGGTCGGATTCAGCCCCAGCATTTT.

The chain recombines TRBV9 with TRBJ2-3, with TRBD2 matching 7 bases. J was trimmed by 2 bases and V by 0 bases; bases with no gene match: 3. CDR3 length: 15 residues. Germline CDR1 reads SGDLS; CDR2 reads YYNGEE. This CDR3 is CASSVGDYSTDTQYF. Here the CDR3 DNA reads TGTGCCAGCAGCGTAGGGGACTACTCCACAGATACGCAGTATTTT.

This rearrangement joins TRBV1 to TRBJ2-3; the table calls TRBD1, which could not be checked here. TRBV1 is deemed a pseudogene. This CDR3 has 17 amino acids. The CDR3 spells CTSSQESGTAWADTQYF. CDR3 DNA: TGCACCAGCAGCCAAGAATCGGGGACAGCCTGGGCGGATACGCAGTATTTT.

There are a few counts of this clone. J is TRBJ1-1 and V is TRBV6-5, with 7 bases that match TRBD1. V lost 6 bases, J lost 6 bases, and 13 bases stayed unmatched. The CDR3 runs to 15 residues. Germline V CDR1 and CDR2: MNHEY, SVGAGI. DNA of the CDR3: TGTGCCAGCAGGACCCCGGCGACAGGGTCCTCTGAAGCTTTCTTT. It encodes CASRTPATGSSEAFF.

The chain couples TRBV27 to TRBJ1-5; no firm D call. The CDR3 loop spans 15 amino acids. The germline CDR1 and CDR2 sequences are MNHEY and SMNVEV (reference sequence). Deletions cut 0 bases from V and 12 bases from J, with 18 bases between. CDR3 nucleotides: TGTGCCAGCAGTTTATCGATGGAGGGCCGATTGCTCCAGCATTTT. Amino acids: CASSLSMEGRLLQHF.

The chain recombines TRBV7-3 with TRBJ1-1; no definite D call. Trimming stripped 1 base from V and 1 base from J, with 4 bases between. The CDR3 loop spans 13 amino acids. Germline CDR1 SGHTA, CDR2 FQGTGA. This chain's CDR3 is CASSLIRNTEAFF. CDR3 in DNA: TGTGCCAGCAGCTTAATCCGGAACACTGAAGCTTTCTTT.

The chain links TRBV10-3 to TRBJ2-5; 9 positions agree with TRBD2. J lost 1 base, V lost 4 bases, and 4 bases had no gene match. This CDR3 has 15 amino acids. The germline V gene has CDR1 ENHRY and CDR2 SYGVKD. The CDR3 loop is CAISVGGGAQETQYF. DNA for the CDR3: TGTGCCATCAGTGTCGGCGGGGGGGCCCAAGAGACCCAGTACTTC.

Details on this clone: Other DNA sequences in this sample translate to the same CDR3. J is TRBJ1-1 and V is TRBV6-5; D unresolved. Trimming left V 2 bases short and J 0 bases short, with 7 bases between. The CDR3 has 14 residues. Looked up from germline, CDR1 is MNHEY and CDR2 is SVGAGI. In nucleotides, the CDR3 is TGTGCCAGCAGTTACGGCGGGGTGAACACTGAAGCTTTCTTT. Its protein is CASSYGGVNTEAFF.